This T cell receptor (beta chain) appears in the sequencing data of a study of CD8 T cells in Susac syndrome. V was trimmed by 6 bases and J by 5 bases, leaving 22 bases between them. The CDR3 covers 16 residues. Random hexamers were used to reverse transcribe 0.5 to 1 ug of RNA. Multiplex PCR with immunoSEQ amplified the TCR beta CDR3 across 54 Vbeta and 13 Jbeta. TCRdb reprocessed the immunoSEQ multiplex PCR reads with MiXCR, giving one entry per CDR3 protein. The data show 120,000 to 150,000 distinct CDR3 sequences, 85% to 95% seen once. A remark on this clonotype: Its antigen is currently unknown.

Broader study findings: The authors acknowledged that their TCR sequencing and HLA analysis involved a relatively small number of individuals.

Sample: CD4+ T cells from PBMCs. This chain connects TRBV12-3 or TRBV12-4 to TRBJ2-5; D tentatively reads TRBD1 or TRBD2 (5 bases each). This receptor was taken from a human donor with multiple sclerosis. CDR3 residues: CASSTGPLARWETQYF. DNA for the CDR3: TGTGCCAGCAGCACGGGACCCCTTGCCAGATGGGAGACCCAGTACTTC.